This is a list of T cell receptor beta chains from one sample in a study of T-cell memory formation after mild COVID-19. TCRdb reprocessed the 5' RACE reads via MiXCR and lists one record per CDR3 protein. The sample contains about 430,000 distinct CDR3 sequences, 18% of which appear only once. The sequenced sample consisted of PBMCs or a T cell subset sorted from them (not recorded which). All receptors come from a man younger than 35 who had mild COVID-19 (a few samples of this study predate the infection). Cell type and time point are not known. Each CDR3 is given with its conserved first and last residue. D genes are given only for firm matches. Some rows have no size entry. The others give once, few or many, or a class for an expanded clone.

V gene	clone size	D gene	J gene	CDR3 DNA	CDR3 protein
TRBV6-5	few	NA	TRBJ1-4	TGTGCCAGCAGCCTAATGCCCGCGGGGAATGAAAAACTGTTTTTT	CASSLMPAGNEKLFF
TRBV7-9	NA	NA	TRBJ1-4	TGTGCCAGCAGAAGACCCAATGAAAAACTGTTTTTT	CASRRPNEKLFF
TRBV5-1	NA	NA	TRBJ2-5	TGCGCCAGCAGCACGGTACAGGGACGAGAGACCCAGTACTTC	CASSTVQGRETQYF
TRBV5-1	NA	NA	TRBJ1-6	TGCGCCAGCAGCCGGGGACAAGAGGGTTCACCCCTCCACTTT	CASSRGQEGSPLHF
TRBV19	few	NA	TRBJ1-2	TGTGCCAGTACCCCACTTCACCGTAACTATGGCTACACCTTC	CASTPLHRNYGYTF
TRBV25-1	NA	NA	TRBJ1-2	TGTGCCAGCAGTGAATCCCCCGGGGGAGTCTATGGCTACACCTTC	CASSESPGGVYGYTF
TRBV7-9	few	NA	TRBJ2-2	TGTGCCAGCAGATTATCCGGGGAGCTGTTTTTT	CASRLSGELFF
TRBV7-3	NA	NA	TRBJ2-3	TGTGCCAGCAGCTTAGCGGGGATCGGCACAGATACGCAGTATTTT	CASSLAGIGTDTQYF
TRBV6-5	NA	TRBD1	TRBJ2-1	TGTGCCAGCAGTTCGGGACAGCCCGTATACAATGAGCAGTTCTTC	CASSSGQPVYNEQFF
TRBV7-6	once	TRBD1	TRBJ1-6	TGTGCCAGCAGCTTAGAGACAGGGAGCTCCTATAATTCACCCCTCCACTTT	CASSLETGSSYNSPLHF
TRBV7-9	few	NA	TRBJ2-3	TGTGCCAGCAGCTTAGCGACCCCAGATACGCAGTATTTT	CASSLATPDTQYF
TRBV3-1	few	NA	TRBJ2-2	TGTGCCAGCAGCCCAAAAGGAGTCAAGAACACCGGGGAGCTGTTTTTT	CASSPKGVKNTGELFF
TRBV2	few	NA	TRBJ2-3	TGTGCCAGCAGTGTTACAGGGATCACAGATACGCAGTATTTT	CASSVTGITDTQYF
TRBV11-2	NA	NA	TRBJ1-6	TGTGCCAGCAGGTGGGGTCCGGCTAGCTCCTATAATTCACCCCTCCACTTT	CASRWGPASSYNSPLHF
TRBV5-1	NA	TRBD1	TRBJ1-6	TGCGCCAGCAGCTTGGAGGGGACGACAGGGTACAGTTCACCCCTCCACTTT	CASSLEGTTGYSSPLHF
TRBV7-9	few	NA	TRBJ1-5	TGTGCCAGCAGCTTAGCCCCGCCGGGCAGGGGAGGCAATCAGCCCCAGCATTTT	CASSLAPPGRGGNQPQHF
TRBV5-1	NA	NA	TRBJ1-6	TGCGCCAGCAGCTTGCAGGGCCATAATTCACCCCTCCACTTT	CASSLQGHNSPLHF
TRBV6-5	NA	TRBD2	TRBJ2-3	TGTGCCAGCAGTCGCTGGACTAGCGGGGTTGCAGATACGCAGTATTTT	CASSRWTSGVADTQYF
TRBV18	NA	NA	TRBJ2-5	TGTGCCAGCTCACCACAGGCCGGTAGGGAGACCCAGTACTTC	CASSPQAGRETQYF
TRBV20-1	NA	TRBD2	TRBJ2-5	TGCAGTGCTCCTCCCCGGGGGGGCCGGGAGACCCAGTACTTC	CSAPPRGGRETQYF
TRBV5-1	NA	TRBD1	TRBJ1-6	TGCGCCAGCAGCTCAACCGGGACAGGGAAAGCTTCACCCCTCCACTTT	CASSSTGTGKASPLHF
TRBV4-3	few	NA	TRBJ1-1	TGCGCCAGCAGCCAAGATGAGGGGTATGAAGCTTTCTTT	CASSQDEGYEAFF
TRBV7-2	few	NA	TRBJ2-2	TGTGCCAGCAGCTTAAGGGGAACGTCGAGGAACACCGGGGAGCTGTTTTTT	CASSLRGTSRNTGELFF
TRBV6-6	NA	NA	TRBJ1-2	TGTGCCACCGGCACCTACTACACCTTC	CATGTYYTF
TRBV11-2	few	NA	TRBJ2-5	TGTGCCAGCAGCTTAGAGGTCCAGGGAGGTTCGGAGACCCAGTACTTC	CASSLEVQGGSETQYF
TRBV5-6	NA	NA	TRBJ2-1	TGTGCCAGCAGCTTGTCCCCCCCCTACAATGAGCAGTTCTTC	CASSLSPPYNEQFF
TRBV12-3/TRBV12-4	NA	TRBD2	TRBJ2-5	TGTGCCAGCACCGCAACTAGCGGGCTACAAGAGACCCAGTACTTC	CASTATSGLQETQYF
TRBV7-6	NA	TRBD2	TRBJ2-1	TGTGCCAGCAGCTCCGGGACTAGCGGGGCCTTCAATGAGCAGTTCTTC	CASSSGTSGAFNEQFF
TRBV5-1	few	NA	TRBJ2-1	TGCGCCAGCAGCCAGGGAAGACAGTACAATGAGCAGTTCTTC	CASSQGRQYNEQFF
TRBV9	NA	NA	TRBJ2-3	TGTGCCAGCAGCGTAGAAGGGATCCTCGGGGATACGCAGTATTTT	CASSVEGILGDTQYF
TRBV29-1	few	NA	TRBJ2-2	TGCAGCGTTGCAGAGCAGGAGTTAGGTTTCGGGGAGCTGTTTTTT	CSVAEQELGFGELFF
TRBV7-8	NA	NA	TRBJ2-5	TGTGCCAGCAGCTTAAGACGGGGGGCCCAGGGGGAGACCCAGTACTTC	CASSLRRGAQGETQYF
TRBV7-8	NA	NA	TRBJ1-5	TGTGCCAGCAGCACCCAAGGGCGAGGGGGTAGCAATCAGACCCAGCATTTT	CASSTQGRGGSNQTQHF
TRBV7-2	few	NA	TRBJ2-1	TGTGCCAGCAGCTTAGCGACAGAACATAACAATGAGCAGTTCTTC	CASSLATEHNNEQFF
TRBV9	NA	NA	TRBJ2-1	TGTGCCAGCAGCGAGGACAGCTACAATGAGCAGTTCTTC	CASSEDSYNEQFF
TRBV19	few	NA	TRBJ1-5	TGTGCCAGTAGTATAAATGGCAGGCAGCCCCAGCATTTT	CASSINGRQPQHF
TRBV7-8	NA	NA	TRBJ1-1	TGTGCCAGCAGCTCATCCTACCTGGGGAACACTGAAGCTTTCTTT	CASSSSYLGNTEAFF
TRBV11-3	NA	NA	TRBJ2-2	TGTGCCAGCAGCCCACTCAGCGGGTCCTACGAGGGAAGCGGGGAGCTGTTTTTT	CASSPLSGSYEGSGELFF
TRBV7-2	few	TRBD2	TRBJ2-1	TGTGCCAGCAGCTTAGCACGGACTAGCGGGGGGGCCGAGGTCTTC	CASSLARTSGGAEVF